The 2 T cell receptor beta chains listed next were all sequenced from one sample in a study of post-analysis software for immune sequencing data. Antigens for these TCRs are unknown. Unique molecular identifiers were carried by the TCR beta cDNA libraries. TCRdb re-analysed the PCR reads in MiXCR, keeping a single row per CDR3 protein. The profile shows around 400,000 distinct CDR3 sequences, about a third of them singletons. Whole-study results and caveats: About 5 TRBV segments were more frequent in patients than controls; TRBV5-6, TRBV5-1 and TRBV20-1 belonged to this group.

The sample was blood. These receptors came from a girl aged 10-17 years with multiple sclerosis.

The V and J genes are TRBV6-2 or TRBV6-3 and TRBJ2-7; 7 positions agree with TRBD2. The V gene's germline CDR1 is MNHEY and CDR2 SVGEGT. Germline trimming cut 5 bases from V and 3 bases from J; bases unmatched to any gene: 7. This CDR3 is 14 amino acids long. The CDR3 here is CASSQASGYYEQYF. For the CDR3, the DNA is TGTGCCAGCAGTCAGGCTAGCGGTTACTACGAGCAGTACTTC.

This clonotype has more than one count but fewer than ten. V gene TRBV10-3 combines with J gene TRBJ1-2; 7 bases align to TRBD1. V lost 0 bases to trimming and J lost 4 bases; unmatched junction nucleotides: 11. Germline CDR1 reads ENHRY; CDR2 reads SYGVKD. This CDR3 is built from 17 residues. The CDR3 region is CAISESTGTPAFYGYTF. The CDR3 nucleotides read TGTGCCATCAGTGAGTCGACAGGGACGCCGGCTTTCTATGGCTACACCTTC.